This TCR beta chain is from a study of tumor-infiltrating lymphocytes in oesophageal squamous cell carcinoma. A single record per CDR3 protein comes from TCRdb applying MiXCR to the PCR reads. The sample carries roughly 7,000 distinct CDR3 sequences, about a sixth recorded once. This clonotype was obtained from a male donor with esophageal squamous cell carcinoma. What was sequenced was blood.

In DNA form, the CDR3 reads TGTGCCAGCAGCGGGTCAGCGGTAGGCACAGATACGCAGTATTTT. This codes for CASSGSAVGTDTQYF. V gene TRBV9 combines with J gene TRBJ2-3; D may be TRBD2 (5 bases). The germline CDR1 and CDR2 sequences are SGDLS and YYNGEE. Trimming took 3 bases from V and 1 from J, leaving 12 bases between them. This CDR3 comprises 15 residues.